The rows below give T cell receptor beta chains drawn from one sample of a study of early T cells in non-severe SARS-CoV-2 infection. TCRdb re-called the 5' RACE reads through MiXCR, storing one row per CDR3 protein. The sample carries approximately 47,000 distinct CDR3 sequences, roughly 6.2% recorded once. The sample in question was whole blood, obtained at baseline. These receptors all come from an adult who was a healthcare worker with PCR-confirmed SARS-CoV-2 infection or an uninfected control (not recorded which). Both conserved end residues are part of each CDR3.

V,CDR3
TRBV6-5,CASRGGGWGNEQFF
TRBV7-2,CASSLLAANNEQFF
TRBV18,CASSPEGFRQYF
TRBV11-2,CASSSVGLPDTQYF
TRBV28,CASSFRARADYGYTF
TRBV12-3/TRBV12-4,CASSRDRIQGRSPLHF
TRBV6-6,CASSYPGLADYEQYF
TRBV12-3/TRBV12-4,CASSLRLAFTYEQYF
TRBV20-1,CSARDLGQAYNEQFF
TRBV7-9,CASSHPSGEQYF
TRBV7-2,CASSKSGLGYEQYF
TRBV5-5,CASSIRDLGTQYF
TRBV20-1,CSARQPTGGRMNEQFF
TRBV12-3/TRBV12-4,CASSPRGPYEQYF
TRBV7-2,CASSLSWADNEQFF
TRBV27,CASSTRYGGYTF
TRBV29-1,CSYTGSTNEQFF
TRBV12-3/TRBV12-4,CASNLDRVNTEAFF
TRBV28,CASRPPDRGGNQPQHF
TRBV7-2,CASSLDISSYNEQFF
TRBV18,CASSPTGAATQYF
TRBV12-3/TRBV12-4,CASTMDSQSTDTQYF
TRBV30,CAWSRQGLNTGELFF
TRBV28,CASREAWTIYNEQFF
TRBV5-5,CASKGTSNEKLFF